A single sample is the source of the 12 T cell receptor beta chains below, sequenced in a study of blood T cell repertoires in COVID-19. The protocol was immunoSEQ multiplex PCR, while the TCRdb copy is restricted to in-frame clones and leaves out a portion. The sample consists of 300,000 to 400,000 clones, 70% to 90% of them appearing once. The sample taken for sequencing was peripheral blood. The receptors stem from a human donor in a cohort sampled during active COVID-19.

CDR3 coding DNA: TGTGCCAGCTCAGATTCTGATCGGGTTCGGGTATACGAGCAGTACTTC. This encodes CASSDSDRVRVYEQYF. The chain links TRBV18 to TRBJ2-7, with no clear D. The CDR3 covers 16 residues. The V end was cut by 5 bases, the J end by 4 bases, with 21 bases between. Germline lookup yields CDR1 KGHSH and CDR2 LQKENI.

V and J are TRBV5-1 and TRBJ1-1; 8 nucleotides align to TRBD1. The germline V gene encodes CDR1 SGHRS and CDR2 YFSETQ. After removal of 0 bases from V and 11 bases from J, the junction contained 12 bases not matched to a gene. The CDR3 is 15 residues long. The CDR3: CASSLVAGGAQGAFF. CDR3 DNA sequence: TGCGCCAGCAGCTTGGTTGCAGGGGGCGCCCAGGGGGCTTTCTTT.

V gene TRBV9 combines with J gene TRBJ2-5; 9 bases line up with TRBD2. CDR1 is SGDLS, CDR2 YYNGEE, per germline. Trimming took 4 bases from V and 4 from J; bases not matched to a gene: 11. The CDR3 is 16 residues long. CDR3 DNA: TGTGCCAGCAGCAGATTAGCGGGGGACCCGGGAGAGACCCAGTACTTC. Translating it yields CASSRLAGDPGETQYF.

This chain joins TRBV7-3 and TRBJ1-2, with D maybe TRBD1 (6 bases). Germline V CDR1 and CDR2: SGHTA, FQGTGA. The CDR3 is 14 amino acids. Trimming cost V 5 bases and J 7 bases, with 17 bases left between them. CDR3 nucleotides: TGTGCCAGCAGCCCCGCCGGGACACCATTTGGCTACACCTTC. Its protein is CASSPAGTPFGYTF. Variable domain in full (rest from reference TRBV7-3 and TRBJ1-2): GAGVSQTPSNKVTEKGKYVELRCDPISGHTALYWYRQSLGQGPEFLIYFQGTGAADDSGLPNDRFFAVRPEGSVSTLKIQRTERGDSAVYLCASSPAGTPFGYTFGSGTRLTVV.

The genes are TRBV6-1 and TRBJ2-5; D is possibly TRBD1 (5 bases). In germline, CDR1 is MNHNS, CDR2 SASEGT. This CDR3 spans 12 amino acids. V gave up 1 base and J gave up 9 bases, with 9 bases separating them. CDR3 DNA sequence: TGTGCCAGCAGTGAAGGAGTCAGGGCCCAGTACTTC. Translated: CASSEGVRAQYF.

The rearrangement links TRBV19 to TRBJ1-5, with 7 bases aligning to TRBD1. There are 13 residues in the CDR3. The V and J ends lost 7 bases and 7 bases, in that order; junction bases with no gene match: 7. Germline V gives CDR1 LNHDA, CDR2 SQIVND (reference sequence). The CDR3 here is CASKTEGAQPQHF. The DNA of the CDR3 is TGTGCCAGTAAGACGGAGGGGGCCCAGCCCCAGCATTTT.

The rearrangement links TRBV29-1 to TRBJ1-2, with D possibly TRBD1 on 6 matching bases. The V end was cut by 7 bases, the J end by 4 bases, with 13 bases between. CDR3 size: 12 residues. The germline V gene has CDR1 SQVTM and CDR2 ANQGSEA. CDR3 region: CSDKGGGYGYTF. Here the CDR3 DNA reads TGCAGCGACAAGGGGGGGGGCTATGGCTACACCTTC.

The chain has TRBV7-2 and TRBJ1-2, with no clear D. This CDR3 comprises 12 residues. CDR1 SGHTA and CDR2 FQGNSA come from the germline V gene. V was pared by 3 bases and J by 7 bases, with 9 bases between. Here the CDR3 reads CASSLVQVGYTF. The CDR3 DNA reads TGTGCCAGCAGCTTGGTTCAGGTTGGCTACACCTTC.

A few counts support this clone. The same CDR3 is also encoded by other DNA sequences in this sample. The V gene is TRBV24-1, the J gene TRBJ1-3, with D perhaps TRBD1 (5 bases). Germline lookup yields CDR1 KGHDR and CDR2 SFDVKD. CDR3 size: 15 residues. The V end was cut by 3 bases, the J end by 0 bases, with 8 bases between. The CDR3 coding sequence is TGTGCCACCAGTGATGGCAGGGCCTCTGGAAACACCATATATTTT. Amino acids: CATSDGRASGNTIYF.

The count of this clone is one. The rearrangement links TRBV2 to TRBJ2-7, with TRBD1 matching over 7 bases. The CDR3 has 14 residues. Germline CDR1 SNHLY, CDR2 FYNNEI. The J segment lost 0 bases and the V segment lost 5 bases, leaving 4 bases of the junction unmatched. CDR3 sequence reads: CASSSGTVSYEQYF. CDR3 sequence (DNA): TGTGCCAGCAGTTCCGGGACAGTCTCCTACGAGCAGTACTTC.

V usage is TRBV6-5 and J usage is TRBJ1-6, with D perhaps matching TRBD1 (6 bases). Germline CDR1 and CDR2: MNHEY and SVGAGI. V gave up 6 bases and J gave up 6 bases, with 15 bases separating them. The CDR3 runs to 15 residues. CDR3 bases: TGTGCCAGCAGCCAGGAGGGGGGGTTTAATTCACCCCTCCACTTT. This encodes CASSQEGGFNSPLHF.

V usage is TRBV6-5 and J usage is TRBJ2-3, with a weak D call TRBD1 (5 bases). The germline gives CDR1 MNHEY, CDR2 SVGAGI. The CDR3 extends over 11 amino acids. V lost 7 bases to trimming and J lost 3 bases, with 5 bases between them. As DNA, the CDR3 is TGTGCCAGCACAGGGACAGATACGCAGTATTTT. Translated, it gives CASTGTDTQYF.